A single sample gave rise to the 2 T cell receptor beta chains below, sequenced in a study of blood T cell repertoires in COVID-19. Data came from immunoSEQ multiplex PCR; TCRdb stores just in-frame clones and leaves some out. The sample includes some 120,000 clones, about 80% of them seen just once. What was sequenced was peripheral blood. The receptors originated from a man in his 70s with active or convalescent COVID-19.

The chain employs TRBV15 and TRBJ1-5; no firm D call. V was shortened by 0 bases and J by 6 bases, with 15 bases between the two germline ends. From germline, CDR1 is LNHNV and CDR2 YYDKDF (reference sequence). The length of the CDR3 is 16 residues. CDR3 bases: TGTGCCACCAGCAGAGACGCGGCGGGGTTAGGTCAGCCCCAGCATTTT. Translating gives CATSRDAAGLGQPQHF.

This chain connects TRBV3-1 (or the pseudogene TRBV3-2) to TRBJ1-1, with unresolved D. Germline CDR1 is LGHDT and CDR2 is YNNKEL (reference sequence). Trimming removed 1 base from V and 1 base from J, with 13 bases in between. The CDR3 runs to 16 residues. The CDR3 DNA reads as TGTGCCAGCAGCCAAGGATACCTGGGCTCGAACACTGAAGCTTTCTTT. Translating gives CASSQGYLGSNTEAFF.